A selection of T cell receptor beta chains follows, all from one sample in a study of post-analysis software for immune sequencing data. MiXCR, run by TCRdb on the PCR reads, gives a single entry per CDR3 protein. This table has 400,000 to 500,000 distinct CDR3 sequences, more than 30% appearing once. Sequenced input: blood. These TCRs come from a girl aged 2-10 years with multiple sclerosis. CDR3s include the opening cysteine and the closing phenylalanine or tryptophan. Each record gives: clone size, V gene, D gene, J gene, CDR3 DNA, CDR3 protein. The D gene is left open where the match is weak. Expanded clones get a size class; other rows say once, few or many, or leave the size out.

NA	TRBV5-1	TRBD1	TRBJ2-7	TGCACCAGCAGCTCCGGGACAGGGATGGACGAGCAGTACTTC	CTSSSGTGMDEQYF
few	TRBV6-5	NA	TRBJ2-1	TGTGCCAGCAGTTACGGGGGGTCAGGATACAATGAGCAGTTCTTC	CASSYGGSGYNEQFF
NA	TRBV10-3	TRBD1	TRBJ2-7	TGTGCCATCAGTGGCCAGGGGGCTTATACCTACGAGCAGTACTTC	CAISGQGAYTYEQYF
few	TRBV5-1	TRBD2	TRBJ2-1	TGCGCCAGCAGCTCCGTCGGACTAGCGGGAGGGCCTCGCAATGAGCAGTTCTTC	CASSSVGLAGGPRNEQFF
few	TRBV6-1	NA	TRBJ1-2	TGTGCCAGCAATTGGGGAGCCAGACCTAACTATGGCTACACCTTC	CASNWGARPNYGYTF
NA	TRBV6-5	NA	TRBJ2-1	TGTGCCAGCAGTTACTCGATCCCAAACCAAGCTTACAATGAGCAGTTCTTC	CASSYSIPNQAYNEQFF
few	TRBV20-1	TRBD1	TRBJ2-2	TGCAGTGCTAGTAAAGGGGGCGCGAACACCGGGGAGCTGTTTTTT	CSASKGGANTGELFF
NA	TRBV20-1	NA	TRBJ1-6	TGCAGTGCTAGAGATGCAGGGTGGTCCTATAATTCACCCCTCCACTTT	CSARDAGWSYNSPLHF
few	TRBV4-1	NA	TRBJ1-2	TGCGCCAGCAGCCAAGGGGAGGGGCTCCGATATGGCTACACCTTC	CASSQGEGLRYGYTF
few	TRBV24-1	NA	TRBJ2-1	TGTGCCACCAGTGAACCGAACCCCTACAATGAGCAGTTCTTC	CATSEPNPYNEQFF
NA	TRBV9	NA	TRBJ1-3	TGTGCCAGCAGCGTAGGACAGGTGATAGACACCATATATTTT	CASSVGQVIDTIYF
once	TRBV20-1	NA	TRBJ1-5	TGCAGTGCTGGTATGAGCAATCAGCCCCAGCATTTT	CSAGMSNQPQHF
NA	TRBV20-1	NA	TRBJ2-3	TGCAGTGCTACCCCGGGACACCAAGATACGCAGTATTTT	CSATPGHQDTQYF
NA	TRBV12-3/TRBV12-4	NA	TRBJ2-7	TGTGCCAGCAGTTTACCTTTGGCGGGGCAGTTCTACGAGCAGTACTTC	CASSLPLAGQFYEQYF
NA	TRBV6-5	NA	TRBJ1-2	TGTGCCAGCAGTTACTCGGTCCCCAACTATGGCTACACCTTC	CASSYSVPNYGYTF
NA	TRBV29-1	NA	TRBJ2-5	TGCAGCGTTGAGGGGGTTAAGGAGACGTTGGAGACCCAGTACTTC	CSVEGVKETLETQYF
NA	TRBV6-2/TRBV6-3	NA	TRBJ2-1	TGTGCCCGCAGACAGTTAGTTGATCTCTACAATGAGCAGTTCTTC	CARRQLVDLYNEQFF
NA	TRBV6-6	TRBD1	TRBJ2-1	TGTGCCAGCAGTTACGGGACAGGGATCCTGTACAATGAGCAGTTCTTC	CASSYGTGILYNEQFF
NA	TRBV2	NA	TRBJ2-3	TGTGCCAGCATCACTCTCTCCAGGGATTTCACAGGTACGCAGTATTTT	CASITLSRDFTGTQYF
NA	TRBV7-2	NA	TRBJ1-5	TGTGCCAGCAGCCCTCAGGCAGGGGATCAGCCCCAGCATTTT	CASSPQAGDQPQHF
NA	TRBV5-8	TRBD1	TRBJ1-2	TGTGCCAGCAGCCCACAGGGGATCCTGCTATACTACACCTTC	CASSPQGILLYYTF
few	TRBV5-1	TRBD2	TRBJ2-3	TGCGCCAGCAGCCCTAAGAGTAGCGGGATAACAGATACGCAGTATTTT	CASSPKSSGITDTQYF
NA	TRBV28	TRBD1	TRBJ2-7	TGTGCCAGCAGTGGGGCAGGGGGCCACGAGCAGTACTTC	CASSGAGGHEQYF
few	TRBV10-3	TRBD2	TRBJ2-1	TGTGCCATCAGTGAGTCGTTAGCGGGGGAATCCTACAATGAGCAGTTCTTC	CAISESLAGESYNEQFF
few	TRBV29-1	TRBD2	TRBJ2-1	TGCAGCGTTGAATGCCCGACTAGCGGGAGGGTGGGTGAGCAGTTCTTC	CSVECPTSGRVGEQFF
few	TRBV28	NA	TRBJ2-5	TGTGCCAGCAGTTTAGCCGGATGGGGGCAAAAAGAGACCCAGTACTTC	CASSLAGWGQKETQYF
NA	TRBV6-2/TRBV6-3	TRBD2	TRBJ2-1	TGTGCCAGCAGTAAAGCCGGGACTAGCGGTTACAATGAGCAGTTCTTC	CASSKAGTSGYNEQFF
NA	TRBV29-1	NA	TRBJ2-1	TGCAGCGTTCAAGGGAGCAGGGAGCGGTCCTACAATGAGCAGTTCTTC	CSVQGSRERSYNEQFF
few	TRBV4-1	TRBD1	TRBJ2-5	TGCGCCAGCAGCCAAGTGGGGACAGGGGTCCAAGAGACCCAGTACTTC	CASSQVGTGVQETQYF